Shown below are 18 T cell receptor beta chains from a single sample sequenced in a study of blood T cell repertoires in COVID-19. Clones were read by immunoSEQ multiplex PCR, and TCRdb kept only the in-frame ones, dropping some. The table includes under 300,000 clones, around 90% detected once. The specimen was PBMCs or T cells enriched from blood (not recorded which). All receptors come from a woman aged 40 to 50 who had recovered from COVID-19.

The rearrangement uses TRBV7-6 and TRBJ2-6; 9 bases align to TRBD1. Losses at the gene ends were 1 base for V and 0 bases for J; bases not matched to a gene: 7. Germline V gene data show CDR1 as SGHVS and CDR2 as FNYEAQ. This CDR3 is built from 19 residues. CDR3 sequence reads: CASSLGAGTGSSGANVLTF. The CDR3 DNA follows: TGTGCCAGCAGCTTAGGGGCCGGGACAGGGAGCTCTGGGGCCAACGTCCTGACTTTC.

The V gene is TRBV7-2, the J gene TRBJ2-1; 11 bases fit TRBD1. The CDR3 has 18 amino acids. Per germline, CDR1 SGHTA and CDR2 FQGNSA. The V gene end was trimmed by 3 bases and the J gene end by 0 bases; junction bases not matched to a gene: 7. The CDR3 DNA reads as TGTGCCAGCAGCTTGTCGGACAGGGGGCGAGACTCCTACAATGAGCAGTTCTTC. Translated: CASSLSDRGRDSYNEQFF.

CDR3 in DNA: TGTGCCAGTAGTCATCGACAGGGGGAATCACCCCTCCACTTT. Translated, it gives CASSHRQGESPLHF. This chain uses TRBV19 with TRBJ1-6, with TRBD1 matching 9 bases. Germline CDR1 is LNHDA and CDR2 is SQIVND (reference sequence). The CDR3 covers 14 residues. V shed 5 bases, J shed 10 bases, and the junction held 6 bases outside the gene matches.

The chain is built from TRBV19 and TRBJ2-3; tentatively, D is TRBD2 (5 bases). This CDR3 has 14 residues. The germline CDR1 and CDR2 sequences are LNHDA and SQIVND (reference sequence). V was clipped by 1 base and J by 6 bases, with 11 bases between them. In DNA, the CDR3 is TGTGCCAGTAGTATAGGGAGGTTTTGGGATACGCAGTATTTT. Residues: CASSIGRFWDTQYF.

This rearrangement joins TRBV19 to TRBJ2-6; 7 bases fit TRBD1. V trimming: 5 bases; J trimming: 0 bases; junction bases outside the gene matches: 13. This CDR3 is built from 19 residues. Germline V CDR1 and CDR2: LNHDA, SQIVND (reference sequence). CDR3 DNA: TGTGCCAGTAGTGCCCTCGGACAGGCTATTTCCTCTGGGGCCAACGTCCTGACTTTC. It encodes CASSALGQAISSGANVLTF.

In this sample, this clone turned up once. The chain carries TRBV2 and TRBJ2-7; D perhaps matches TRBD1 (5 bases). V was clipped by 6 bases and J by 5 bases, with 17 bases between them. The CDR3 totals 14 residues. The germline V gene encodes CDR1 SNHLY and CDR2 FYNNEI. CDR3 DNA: TGTGCCAGCAGGCCAACAAGACAGTTCCACGAGCAGTACTTC. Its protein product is CASRPTRQFHEQYF.

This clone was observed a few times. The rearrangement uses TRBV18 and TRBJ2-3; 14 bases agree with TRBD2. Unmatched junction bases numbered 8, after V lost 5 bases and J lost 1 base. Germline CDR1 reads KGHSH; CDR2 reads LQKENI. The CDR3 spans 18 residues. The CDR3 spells CASSARTSGGKGTDTQYF. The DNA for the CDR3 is TGTGCCAGCTCAGCCCGGACTAGCGGGGGGAAGGGCACAGATACGCAGTATTTT.

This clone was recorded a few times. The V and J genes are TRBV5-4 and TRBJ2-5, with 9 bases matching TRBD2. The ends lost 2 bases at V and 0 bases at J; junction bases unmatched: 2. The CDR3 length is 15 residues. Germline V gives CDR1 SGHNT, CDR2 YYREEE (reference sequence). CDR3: CASSLRTSDQETQYF. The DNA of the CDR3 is TGTGCCAGCAGCTTACGGACTAGCGACCAAGAGACCCAGTACTTC.

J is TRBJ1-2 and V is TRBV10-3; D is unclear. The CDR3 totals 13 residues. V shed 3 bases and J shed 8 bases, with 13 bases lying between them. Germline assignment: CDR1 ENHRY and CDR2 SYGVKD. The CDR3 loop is CAISESGFGGYTF. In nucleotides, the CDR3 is TGTGCCATCAGTGAATCGGGGTTTGGAGGCTACACCTTC.

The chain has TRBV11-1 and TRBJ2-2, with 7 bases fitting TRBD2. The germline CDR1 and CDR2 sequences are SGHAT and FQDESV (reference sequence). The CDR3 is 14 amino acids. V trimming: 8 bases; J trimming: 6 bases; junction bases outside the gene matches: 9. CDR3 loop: CASGRGGSAGELFF. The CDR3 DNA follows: TGTGCCAGCGGCCGTGGCGGGAGTGCCGGGGAGCTGTTTTTT.

The CDR3 bases are TGTGCCAGCAGCCGCCCACGACAGGGAGGCGGCTACACCTTC. This sequence encodes CASSRPRQGGGYTF. The chain carries TRBV6-5 and TRBJ1-2; the match to TRBD1 covers 7 bases. V was clipped by 6 bases and J by 8 bases; unmatched bases: 12. CDR3 length: 14 amino acids. In germline, CDR1 is MNHEY, CDR2 SVGAGI.

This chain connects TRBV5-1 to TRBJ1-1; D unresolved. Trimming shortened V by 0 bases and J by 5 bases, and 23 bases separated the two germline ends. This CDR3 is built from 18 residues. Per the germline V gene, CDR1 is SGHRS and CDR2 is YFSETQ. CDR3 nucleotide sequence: TGCGCCAGCAGCTTGGGTTGGACCCACCGGGGTCCGGGGACTGAAGCTTTCTTT. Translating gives CASSLGWTHRGPGTEAFF. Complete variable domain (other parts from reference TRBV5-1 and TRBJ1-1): KAGVTQTPRYLIKTRGQQVTLSCSPISGHRSVSWYQQTPGQGLQFLFEYFSETQRNKGNFPGRFSGRQFSNSRSEMNVSTLELGDSALYLCASSLGWTHRGPGTEAFFGQGTRLTVV.

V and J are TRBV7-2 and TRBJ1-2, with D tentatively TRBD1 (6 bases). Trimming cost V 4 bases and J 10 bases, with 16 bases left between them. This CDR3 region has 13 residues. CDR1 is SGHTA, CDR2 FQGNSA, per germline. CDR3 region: CASSWTLDSYYTF. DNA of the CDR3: TGTGCCAGCAGCTGGACTCTGGACAGCTACTACACCTTC.

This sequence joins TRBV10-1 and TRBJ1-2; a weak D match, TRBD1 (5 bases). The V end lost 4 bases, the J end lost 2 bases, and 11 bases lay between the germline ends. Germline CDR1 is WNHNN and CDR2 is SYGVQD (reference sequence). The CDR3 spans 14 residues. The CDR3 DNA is TGCGCCAGCAGTGGTGACAGCACCAACTATGGCTACACCTTC. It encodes CASSGDSTNYGYTF.

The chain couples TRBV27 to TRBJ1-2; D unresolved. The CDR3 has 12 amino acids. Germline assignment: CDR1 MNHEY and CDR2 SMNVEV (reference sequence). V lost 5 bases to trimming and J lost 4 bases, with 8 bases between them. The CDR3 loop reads CASSNRGYGYTF. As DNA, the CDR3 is TGTGCCAGCAGTAACCGGGGCTATGGCTACACCTTC.

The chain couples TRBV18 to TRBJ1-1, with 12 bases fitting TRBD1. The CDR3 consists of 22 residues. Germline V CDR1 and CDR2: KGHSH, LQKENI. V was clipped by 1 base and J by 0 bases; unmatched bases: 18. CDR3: CASSPRLHSGQGALSLNTEAFF. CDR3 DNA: TGTGCCAGCTCACCACGTCTTCACTCGGGACAGGGGGCCCTGAGTTTGAACACTGAAGCTTTCTTT.

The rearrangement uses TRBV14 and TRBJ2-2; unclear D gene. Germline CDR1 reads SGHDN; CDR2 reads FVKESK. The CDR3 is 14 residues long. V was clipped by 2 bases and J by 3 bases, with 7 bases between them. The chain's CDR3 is CASSQRRDTGELFF. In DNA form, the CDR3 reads TGTGCCAGCAGCCAACGTCGGGACACCGGGGAGCTGTTTTTT.

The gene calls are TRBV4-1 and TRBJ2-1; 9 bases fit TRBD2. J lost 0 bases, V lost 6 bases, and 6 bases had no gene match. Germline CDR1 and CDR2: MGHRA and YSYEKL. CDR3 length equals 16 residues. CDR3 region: CASSKIAGASYNEQFF. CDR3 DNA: TGCGCCAGCAGTAAAATAGCGGGGGCCTCCTACAATGAGCAGTTCTTC.